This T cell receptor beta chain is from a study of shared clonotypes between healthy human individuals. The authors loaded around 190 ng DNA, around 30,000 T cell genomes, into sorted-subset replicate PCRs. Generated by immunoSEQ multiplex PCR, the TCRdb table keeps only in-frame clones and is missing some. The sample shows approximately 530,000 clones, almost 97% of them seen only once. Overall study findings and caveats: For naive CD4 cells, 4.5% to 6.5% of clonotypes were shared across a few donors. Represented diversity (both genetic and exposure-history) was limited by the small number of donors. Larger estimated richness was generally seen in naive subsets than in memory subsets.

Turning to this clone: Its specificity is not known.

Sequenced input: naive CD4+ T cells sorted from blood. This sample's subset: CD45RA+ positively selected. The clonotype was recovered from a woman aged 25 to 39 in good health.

The CDR3 DNA is TGTGCCAGTAGGGCGGGACCCTCGAACACTGAAGCTTTCTTT. This gives the protein CASRAGPSNTEAFF. The chain employs TRBV19 and TRBJ1-1; D perhaps matches TRBD1 (5 bases). CDR1 is LNHDA, CDR2 SQIVND, per germline (reference sequence). This CDR3 is 14 amino acids long. V was cut by 6 bases and J by 1 base, with 12 bases left in between. The whole variable domain, remainder taken from reference TRBV19 and TRBJ1-1, is DGGITQSPKYLFRKEGQNVTLSCEQNLNHDAMYWYRQDPGQGLRLIYYSQIVNDFQKGDIAEGYSVSREKKESFPLTVTSAQKNPTAFYLCASRAGPSNTEAFFGQGTRLTVV.